These T cell receptor beta chains were read from a single sample in a study of blood T cell repertoires in COVID-19. Data came from immunoSEQ multiplex PCR; TCRdb stores just in-frame clones and leaves some out. The sample comprises around 310,000 clones, 89% of which are singletons, and roughly 10% rests with the top ten. The specimen sequenced was PBMCs or T cells enriched from blood (not recorded which). The source of these receptors is a woman in her thirties who had recovered from COVID-19. Both conserved end residues are part of each CDR3. A D gene is named only where the DNA matches it firmly. Expanded clones are given a class, and other clones once, few, many or no size at all.

length	J	D	V	size	CDR3	DNA
14	TRBJ2-5	-	TRBV5-1	-	CASSFGRVQETQYF	TGCGCCAGCAGCTTCGGGCGGGTCCAAGAGACCCAGTACTTC
17	TRBJ2-7	-	TRBV7-9	-	CASSLGFRRGGFHEQYF	TGTGCCAGCAGCTTAGGTTTTCGCAGGGGTGGGTTCCACGAGCAGTACTTC
17	TRBJ2-7	-	TRBV21-1	-	CASTQGGLAGEVYEQYF	TGTGCCAGCACCCAAGGGGGCCTAGCGGGAGAAGTCTACGAGCAGTACTTC
15	TRBJ1-4	-	TRBV2	-	CASRVWAGYNEKLFF	TGTGCCAGCCGAGTCTGGGCAGGATATAATGAAAAACTGTTTTTT
15	TRBJ1-6	-	TRBV19	once	CASSMEQGTNSPLHF	TGTGCCAGTAGTATGGAACAGGGTACGAATTCACCCCTCCACTTT
13	TRBJ2-1	-	TRBV3-1/TRBV3-2	once	CASSPRLVYEQFF	TGTGCCAGCAGCCCCAGACTAGTTTATGAGCAGTTCTTC
15	TRBJ2-3	TRBD2	TRBV15	-	CATSKGPAGVDTQYF	TGTGCCACCAGCAAAGGGCCAGCGGGGGTCGATACGCAGTATTTT
14	TRBJ2-3	TRBD1	TRBV19	-	CASRNRGRSDTQYF	TGTGCCAGTAGAAACAGGGGGCGCTCAGATACGCAGTATTTT
16	TRBJ2-3	-	TRBV28	-	CASSTPGDSSTDTQYF	TGTGCCAGCAGTACTCCAGGGGATTCTAGCACAGATACGCAGTATTTT
15	TRBJ2-1	TRBD1	TRBV5-8	-	CASRLTGTGVHEQFF	TGTGCCAGCAGATTAACCGGGACAGGAGTCCATGAGCAGTTCTTC
16	TRBJ2-3	TRBD1	TRBV6-5	-	CASSYSNRGRSDTQYF	TGTGCCAGCAGTTACTCAAACAGGGGGCGCTCAGATACGCAGTATTTT
14	TRBJ2-2	-	TRBV6-2/TRBV6-3	-	CASSYGWATGELFF	TGTGCCAGCAGTTACGGCTGGGCTACCGGGGAGCTGTTTTTT
15	TRBJ1-4	TRBD1	TRBV28	-	CASSSLGQSNEKLFF	TGTGCCAGCAGTTCACTGGGACAGTCTAATGAAAAACTGTTTTTT
13	TRBJ2-7	-	TRBV13	-	CASADRGRGEQYF	TGTGCCAGCGCGGACCGGGGGAGAGGGGAGCAGTACTTC
15	TRBJ1-1	-	TRBV13	few	CASSLGQGRGTEAFF	TGTGCCAGCAGCTTAGGTCAGGGAAGGGGAACTGAAGCTTTCTTT
17	TRBJ2-1	-	TRBV10-3	-	CAISELGGRDDYNEQFF	TGTGCCATCAGTGAGTTGGGGGGGCGGGACGACTACAATGAGCAGTTCTTC
15	TRBJ1-2	TRBD1	TRBV7-9	-	CASSPTGVANYGYTF	TGTGCCAGCAGCCCGACAGGGGTGGCGAACTATGGCTACACCTTC
13	TRBJ1-4	-	TRBV11-2	-	CASSLAPGEKLFF	TGTGCCAGCAGCTTAGCCCCCGGTGAAAAACTGTTTTTT
14	TRBJ1-2	-	TRBV24-1	-	CATSDKGSGYGYTF	TGTGCCACCAGTGATAAAGGCTCAGGCTATGGCTACACCTTC
13	TRBJ2-7	TRBD2	TRBV6-2/TRBV6-3	-	CASSLGLVGEQYF	TGTGCCAGCAGTTTGGGACTAGTCGGCGAGCAGTACTTC
12	TRBJ2-1	-	TRBV20-1	-	CSASREYNEQFF	TGCAGTGCTAGTCGGGAATACAATGAGCAGTTCTTC
17	TRBJ2-3	-	TRBV11-2	-	CASSLDLGGLSTDTQYF	TGTGCCAGCAGCTTAGATCTGGGGGGTTTGAGCACAGATACGCAGTATTTT
15	TRBJ2-1	-	TRBV6-1	-	CASSDDVRRDNEQFF	TGTGCCAGCAGTGATGACGTCCGGAGGGACAATGAGCAGTTCTTC
14	TRBJ1-1	TRBD1	TRBV30	-	CAWSQEDRDTEAFF	TGTGCCTGGAGTCAAGAGGACAGGGACACTGAAGCTTTCTTT
15	TRBJ2-7	TRBD2	TRBV27	-	CASSTGLAGGLEQYF	TGTGCCAGCAGTACAGGACTAGCGGGAGGGCTCGAGCAGTACTTC
16	TRBJ1-1	-	TRBV7-9	-	CASSLTREGADTEAFF	TGTGCCAGCAGCCTGACCCGGGAGGGAGCGGACACTGAAGCTTTCTTT
16	TRBJ2-5	-	TRBV27	-	CASSPLGGAHQETQYF	TGTGCCAGCAGCCCTTTGGGGGGGGCCCACCAAGAGACCCAGTACTTC
16	TRBJ1-2	TRBD1	TRBV28	-	CASSPQLGQGFLGYTF	TGTGCCAGCAGTCCTCAGCTGGGACAGGGCTTTTTAGGCTACACCTTC
14	TRBJ1-2	TRBD1	TRBV28	-	CASSLWTGTYGYTF	TGTGCCAGCAGTTTATGGACAGGGACCTATGGCTACACCTTC
12	TRBJ1-1	-	TRBV7-9	-	CASSFEDTEAFF	TGTGCCAGCAGCTTCGAGGACACTGAAGCTTTCTTT